This T cell receptor (beta chain) is drawn from a study of vaccination effects on CD4 cells after COVID-19. Culture lasted about 11 days before CD4+ T cell isolation. Subjects were given two BNT162b2 or mRNA-1273 vaccine doses. Clones were read by immunoSEQ multiplex PCR, and TCRdb kept only the in-frame ones, dropping some. The profile shows about 40,000 clones, approximately 70% of them singletons. As for this clone: The antigen is unknown.

The CDR3 contains 18 residues. Trimming at V came to 0 bases and at J to 6 bases, leaving 11 bases not matched to a gene. Germline CDR1 is SGHNT and CDR2 is YENEEA. The rearrangement joins TRBV11-3 to TRBJ2-2; 9 bases are shared with TRBD1. The source material was CD4+ T cells from PBMCs cultured without peptide, sampled after COVID-19 vaccination. The TCR originated in a human donor who received a COVID-19 vaccine. The CDR3, as DNA: TGTGCCAGCAGCTTAGATCACTCCGGGACAGGGACGCCCGGGGAGCTGTTTTTT. Residues: CASSLDHSGTGTPGELFF.